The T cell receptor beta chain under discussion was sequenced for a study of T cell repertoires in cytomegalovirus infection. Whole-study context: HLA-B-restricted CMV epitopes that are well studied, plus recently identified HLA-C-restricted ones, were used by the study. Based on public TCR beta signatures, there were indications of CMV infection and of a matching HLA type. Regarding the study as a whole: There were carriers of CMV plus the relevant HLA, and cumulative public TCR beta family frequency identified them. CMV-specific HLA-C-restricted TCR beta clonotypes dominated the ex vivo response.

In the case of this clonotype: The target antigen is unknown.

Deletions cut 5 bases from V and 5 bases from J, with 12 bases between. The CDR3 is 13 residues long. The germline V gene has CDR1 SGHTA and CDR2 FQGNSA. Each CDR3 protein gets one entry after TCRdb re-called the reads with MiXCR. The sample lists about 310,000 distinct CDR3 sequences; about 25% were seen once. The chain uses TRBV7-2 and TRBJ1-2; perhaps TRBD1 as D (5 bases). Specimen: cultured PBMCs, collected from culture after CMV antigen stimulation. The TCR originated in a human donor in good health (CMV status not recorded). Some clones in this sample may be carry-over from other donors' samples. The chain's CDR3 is CASSRGLFYGYTF. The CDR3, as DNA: TGTGCCAGCAGCCGGGGCCTGTTTTATGGCTACACCTTC.